Listed here are 30 T cell receptor beta chains from one sample, sequenced in a study of blood T cell repertoires in COVID-19. TCRdb's table, derived via immunoSEQ multiplex PCR, lists solely in-frame clones and lacks some. Found here are tens of thousands of clones, more than 80% of them singletons; the top ten hold more than 30%. The specimen was peripheral blood. All receptors come from a man aged 60 to 69 with COVID-19, enrolled during active disease.

This chain joins TRBV7-3 and TRBJ2-2; 7 nucleotides line up with TRBD2. V was pared by 1 base and J by 5 bases, with 10 bases of the junction left unmatched. The CDR3 is made up of 17 amino acids. Germline lookup yields CDR1 SGHTA and CDR2 FQGTGA. CDR3 amino acids: CASSLRGAGGRTGELFF. In nucleotides, the CDR3 is TGTGCCAGCAGCTTAAGAGGTGCCGGGGGGAGGACCGGGGAGCTGTTTTTT.

The genes are TRBV10-3 and TRBJ2-5; 7 nucleotides match TRBD1. From germline, CDR1 is ENHRY and CDR2 SYGVKD. The CDR3 runs 16 residues. With V trimmed by 3 bases and J by 2 bases, 9 bases remained unmatched. CDR3 region: CAISEYGTAMQETQYF. The CDR3 bases are TGTGCCATCAGTGAATATGGGACAGCCATGCAAGAGACCCAGTACTTC.

V and J are TRBV24-1 and TRBJ1-2; unclear D gene. The germline gives CDR1 KGHDR, CDR2 SFDVKD. The CDR3 length is 12 residues. Trimming removed 4 bases from V and 4 bases from J, with 6 bases in between. DNA of the CDR3: TGTGCCACCAGTGACGGGTCCTATGGCTACACCTTC. Protein sequence: CATSDGSYGYTF.

The chain has TRBV4-2 and TRBJ2-5, with D perhaps TRBD2 (7 bases). Trimming left V 3 bases short and J 7 bases short, with 24 bases between. The CDR3 is 17 residues long. Per germline, CDR1 LGHNA and CDR2 YNFKEQ. The CDR3 DNA reads as TGTGCCAGCAGCCAGGACAATGGGGGGGCCCGGGGAGGGACCCAGTACTTC. It translates to CASSQDNGGARGGTQYF.

This rearrangement joins TRBV5-6 to TRBJ1-5, with 9 bases that match TRBD1. J gave up 4 bases and V 3 bases, and 8 bases lay outside the gene matches. The V gene's germline CDR1 is SGHDT and CDR2 YYEEEE. This CDR3 region has 16 residues. The CDR3 spells CASSYAGTGRNQPQHF. For the CDR3, the DNA is TGTGCCAGCAGCTATGCCGGGACAGGGAGGAATCAGCCCCAGCATTTT. Based on the CDR3 plus reference TRBV5-6 and TRBJ1-5, the full variable domain is DAGVTQSPTHLIKTRGQQVTLRCSPKSGHDTVSWYQQALGQGPQFIFQYYEEEERQRGNFPDRFSGHQFPNYSSELNVNALLLGDSALYLCASSYAGTGRNQPQHFGDGTRLSIL.

Of note for this clone: Other DNA sequences in the same sample also yield this CDR3. The V call is TRBV5-1, the J call TRBJ1-1; a weak D match, TRBD1 (6 bases). The CDR3 loop spans 14 amino acids. Per the germline V gene, CDR1 is SGHRS and CDR2 is YFSETQ. V lost 5 bases, J lost 1 base, and 12 bases lay in between. CDR3 region: CASSSPGQNTEAFF. The CDR3 nucleotides read TGCGCCAGCAGTTCCCCGGGACAGAACACTGAAGCTTTCTTT.

The CDR3 reads CASSDAGGAHTDTQYF. CDR3 DNA: TGTGCCAGCAGTGACGCTGGGGGGGCCCACACAGATACGCAGTATTTT. This chain joins TRBV6-4 and TRBJ2-3; TRBD2 is a possible D gene (7 bases). V was pared by 2 bases and J by 2 bases, with 14 bases between. The germline V gene has CDR1 MRHNA and CDR2 SNTAGT. This CDR3 comprises 16 residues.

The chain links TRBV30 to TRBJ2-3; D call uncertain. Trimming pared 3 bases from V and 6 bases from J, leaving 7 bases between. The CDR3 is 11 residues long. Germline CDR1 is GTSNPN and CDR2 is SVGIG (reference sequence). The CDR3 loop is CAWSLQDTQYF. CDR3 nucleotide sequence: TGTGCCTGGAGCCTACAGGATACGCAGTATTTT.

This chain joins TRBV2 and TRBJ2-2; D perhaps matches TRBD2 (6 bases). Trimming took off 7 bases at V and 3 bases at J, with 15 bases between the two ends. CDR3 size: 15 residues. Looked up from germline, CDR1 is SNHLY and CDR2 is FYNNEI. As DNA, the CDR3 is TGTGCCAGCACGGGGGAACAGTACCACACCGGGGAGCTGTTTTTT. Translating it yields CASTGEQYHTGELFF.

V usage is TRBV11-3 and J usage is TRBJ1-1; weak D call: TRBD1 (6 bases). CDR1 is SGHNT, CDR2 YENEEA, per germline. The ends were cut back, 5 bases at V and 1 base at J, with 11 bases in the middle. CDR3 length: 14 amino acids. The DNA for the CDR3 is TGTGCCAGCAGCCGCTGGACAGCGAACACTGAAGCTTTCTTT. Residues: CASSRWTANTEAFF.

The chain links TRBV3-1 (or the pseudogene TRBV3-2) to TRBJ1-4, with 8 bases fitting TRBD1. The length of the CDR3 is 13 residues. Germline values: CDR1 LGHDT, CDR2 YNNKEL (reference sequence). V dropped 8 bases and J dropped 6; count of bases not matched to a gene: 5. CDR3 coding DNA: TGTGCCAGCGGGGACAGGTCCTATGAAAAACTGTTTTTT. Its translation: CASGDRSYEKLFF.

The rearrangement joins TRBV27 to TRBJ1-1; D is unresolved. V was clipped by 6 bases and J by 0 bases, with 17 bases between them. The CDR3 contains 16 residues. Germline V gives CDR1 MNHEY, CDR2 SMNVEV (reference sequence). The chain's CDR3 is CASSPSRGLMNTEAFF. In nucleotides, the CDR3 is TGTGCCAGCAGCCCATCCCGGGGTTTAATGAACACTGAAGCTTTCTTT.

The V call is TRBV5-1, the J call TRBJ2-7, with 10 bases fitting TRBD1. Unmatched junction bases numbered 7, after V lost 4 bases and J lost 3 bases. The germline gives CDR1 SGHRS, CDR2 YFSETQ. The CDR3 runs to 15 residues. CDR3: CASSLGQGIGYEQYF. The CDR3 DNA reads TGCGCCAGCAGCCTGGGACAGGGGATCGGCTACGAGCAGTACTTC.

The J gene is TRBJ1-1, the V gene TRBV5-1; possibly TRBD1 for D (5 bases). V lost 4 bases to trimming and J lost 1 base, with 11 bases between them. This CDR3 is 14 amino acids long. CDR1 is SGHRS, CDR2 YFSETQ, per germline. CDR3 in amino acids: CASSQTGGNTEAFF. CDR3 DNA sequence: TGCGCCAGCAGCCAGACCGGGGGGAACACTGAAGCTTTCTTT.

The chain is built from TRBV6-4 and TRBJ2-2; D is possibly TRBD2 (6 bases). The CDR3 extends over 16 amino acids. V was shortened by 3 bases and J by 3 bases, with 14 bases between the two germline ends. Germline loops: CDR1 MRHNA, CDR2 SNTAGT. The CDR3 bases are TGTGCCAGCAGTGATCGGGGGAGCGTGGACACCGGGGAGCTGTTTTTT. Protein product: CASSDRGSVDTGELFF.

The J gene is TRBJ1-4, the V gene TRBV5-1; 8 bases agree with TRBD1. The CDR3 covers 15 residues. The J segment lost 11 bases and the V segment lost 4 bases, leaving 13 bases of the junction unmatched. In germline, CDR1 is SGHRS, CDR2 YFSETQ. The DNA of the CDR3 is TGCGCCAGCAGCCTATCAGACAGGGGAGTCGTTAAACTGTTTTTT. Its translation: CASSLSDRGVVKLFF. The variable domain in full, with the rest retrieved from reference TRBV5-1 and TRBJ1-4, is KAGVTQTPRYLIKTRGQQVTLSCSPISGHRSVSWYQQTPGQGLQFLFEYFSETQRNKGNFPGRFSGRQFSNSRSEMNVSTLELGDSALYLCASSLSDRGVVKLFFGSGTQLSVL.

The chain carries TRBV10-3 and TRBJ1-2, with no clear D. The CDR3 length is 12 residues. CDR1 and CDR2 (germline): ENHRY, SYGVKD. V dropped 9 bases and J dropped 6 bases, with 14 bases sitting between them. CDR3 in DNA: TGTGCCATTACCGACCTGGGCAATGGCTACACCTTC. Residues: CAITDLGNGYTF.

In DNA, the CDR3 is TGTGCCAGCAGCTTGCGCAGGGGGTACGAGCAGTACTTC. As protein: CASSLRRGYEQYF. The V gene is TRBV5-6, the J gene TRBJ2-7; 7 positions match TRBD1. V lost 1 base, J lost 4 bases, and 2 bases stayed unmatched. Looked up from germline, CDR1 is SGHDT and CDR2 is YYEEEE. The CDR3 extends over 13 amino acids.

The J gene is TRBJ1-1, the V gene TRBV5-6, with TRBD1 identical over 7 bases. J was trimmed by 5 bases and V by 3 bases; bases with no gene match: 10. The CDR3 sequence is 15 residues long. CDR1 and CDR2 from the germline V gene are SGHDT and YYEEEE. CDR3 amino acids: CASSSRQGTRTEAFF. CDR3 sequence (DNA): TGTGCCAGCAGCTCCCGACAGGGCACGAGAACTGAAGCTTTCTTT.

The rearrangement joins TRBV11-2 to TRBJ1-2, with 9 bases identical to TRBD1. Germline CDR1 SGHAT, CDR2 FQNNGV. This CDR3 comprises 15 residues. J was trimmed by 7 bases and V by 4 bases; bases with no gene match: 10. For the CDR3, the DNA is TGTGCCAGCAGCTCTAGAGTGGGACAGGGACTTGGCTACACCTTC. Encoded protein: CASSSRVGQGLGYTF.

This chain connects TRBV18 to TRBJ1-1; weak D call: TRBD1 (6 bases). V was cut by 4 bases and J by 1 base, with 7 bases left in between. Germline values: CDR1 KGHSH, CDR2 LQKENI. The CDR3 length is 13 residues. In DNA, the CDR3 is TGTGCCAGCTCACAGGGGGAGAACACTGAAGCTTTCTTT. This sequence encodes CASSQGENTEAFF.

The V call is TRBV7-2, the J call TRBJ2-7; D is uncertain. Germline CDR1 is SGHTA and CDR2 is FQGNSA. The CDR3 extends over 13 amino acids. The germline V and J ends were trimmed by 3 bases and 0 bases, with 6 bases remaining between them. The CDR3 region is CASSFQVSYEQYF. CDR3 nucleotides: TGTGCCAGCAGCTTTCAGGTCTCCTACGAGCAGTACTTC.

The V and J genes are TRBV19 and TRBJ2-6; 7 nucleotides agree with TRBD2. The CDR3 is 15 residues long. Germline CDR1 and CDR2: LNHDA and SQIVND (reference sequence). With 10 bases clipped from V and 0 bases from J, the junction kept 6 bases outside the gene matches. CDR3 coding DNA: TGTGCCACCCTTGGGAGGGGCTCTGGGGCCAACGTCCTGACTTTC. Translating it yields CATLGRGSGANVLTF.

The chain carries TRBV24-1 and TRBJ2-1; TRBD2 matches at 7 bases. The CDR3 contains 13 residues. V was clipped by 5 bases and J by 6 bases; unmatched bases: 3. Germline CDR1 reads KGHDR; CDR2 reads SFDVKD. CDR3 bases: TGTGCCACCAGTGGGGCGGGAGCCAATGAGCAGTTCTTC. It yields the protein CATSGAGANEQFF.

This chain's CDR3 is CASGGTGDQPQHF. CDR3 nucleotides: TGTGCCAGTGGAGGGACAGGGGATCAGCCCCAGCATTTT. This rearrangement joins TRBV19 to TRBJ1-5, with 10 positions matching TRBD1. Germline V gene data show CDR1 as LNHDA and CDR2 as SQIVND (reference sequence). Trimming at V came to 8 bases and at J to 5 bases, leaving 3 bases not matched to a gene. The CDR3 is made up of 13 amino acids.

This chain uses TRBV5-1 with TRBJ2-7, with D possibly matching TRBD2 (6 bases). There are 14 residues in the CDR3. Trimming took off 6 bases at V and 2 bases at J, with 15 bases between the two ends. CDR1 is SGHRS and CDR2 is YFSETQ in the germline V gene. Here the CDR3 DNA reads TGCGCCAGCAAAAGGGGAGGCGATCCCTACGAGCAGTACTTC. Residues: CASKRGGDPYEQYF. Filled out from reference TRBV5-1 and TRBJ2-7, the complete variable domain reads KAGVTQTPRYLIKTRGQQVTLSCSPISGHRSVSWYQQTPGQGLQFLFEYFSETQRNKGNFPGRFSGRQFSNSRSEMNVSTLELGDSALYLCASKRGGDPYEQYFGPGTRLTVT.

In DNA form, the CDR3 reads TGTGCCACGTCACCGGGACTAGCAACAGATACGCAGTATTTT. Translation gives CATSPGLATDTQYF. This rearrangement joins TRBV19 to TRBJ2-3, with 9 nucleotides matching TRBD2. Germline V CDR1 and CDR2: LNHDA, SQIVND (reference sequence). The CDR3 is made up of 14 amino acids. Trimming removed 10 bases from V and 3 bases from J; junction bases left unmatched: 8.

This clone occurred a few times. The rearrangement joins TRBV18 to TRBJ2-3; possibly TRBD2 for D (6 bases). Trimming left V 1 base short and J 3 bases short, with 8 bases between. The CDR3 runs 14 residues. Germline V gene sequence: CDR1 KGHSH, CDR2 LQKENI. DNA of the CDR3: TGTGCCAGCTCACCACAGGAGGGAACAGATACGCAGTATTTT. Residues: CASSPQEGTDTQYF.

V and J are TRBV7-2 and TRBJ2-5; the D gene is possibly TRBD1 (5 bases). This CDR3 contains 13 residues. CDR1 is SGHTA, CDR2 FQGNSA, per germline. Trimming stripped 6 bases from V and 5 bases from J, with 13 bases between. This CDR3 is CASSFNQGETQYF. In DNA, the CDR3 is TGTGCCAGCAGTTTCAATCAGGGCGAGACCCAGTACTTC. Together with reference TRBV7-2 and TRBJ2-5, the CDR3 gives the full variable domain: GAGVSQSPSNKVTEKGKDVELRCDPISGHTALYWYRQSLGQGLEFLIYFQGNSAPDKSGLPSDRFSAERTGGSVSTLTIQRTQQEDSAVYLCASSFNQGETQYFGPGTRLLVL.

The gene calls are TRBV5-1 and TRBJ2-7, with 14 bases lining up with TRBD2. This CDR3 spans 15 amino acids. Germline V gene data show CDR1 as SGHRS and CDR2 as YFSETQ. V gave up 4 bases and J gave up 3 bases; unmatched junction bases: 3. This CDR3 reads CASSPGLAGVYEQYF. The CDR3, as DNA: TGCGCCAGCAGCCCGGGACTAGCGGGAGTCTACGAGCAGTACTTC.